This T cell receptor beta chain is from a study of early T cells in non-severe SARS-CoV-2 infection. Looking at the study overall: Sequencing used unsorted whole-blood bulk RNA, so chains lack pairing. Findings of the study overall: VDJdb matching skewed toward anti-spike CD8 responses, missing private and CD4 specificities.

A note on this clonotype: Antigen specificity is unknown.

CDR3 length: 16 residues. With 2 bases removed from V and 3 bases from J, the gap between germline ends came to 14 bases. CDR1 and CDR2 (germline): SGHTA, FQGNSA. Separate cDNA molecules each had unique molecular identifiers attached to them. TCRdb itself ran the 5' RACE reads through MiXCR, one entry per CDR3 protein. The data show some 48,000 distinct CDR3 sequences, approximately 9.4% seen once. This TCR derives from an adult who was a healthcare worker with PCR-confirmed SARS-CoV-2 infection or an uninfected control (not recorded which). The sample was whole blood. The V gene is TRBV7-2, the J gene TRBJ1-5; D is perhaps TRBD1 (5 bases). Here the CDR3 reads CASSLNGGENNQPQHF. As DNA, the CDR3 is TGTGCCAGCAGCTTAAACGGGGGAGAGAACAATCAGCCCCAGCATTTT.